The present T cell receptor beta chain was sequenced within a study of early T cells in non-severe SARS-CoV-2 infection. Using its own MiXCR run on the 5' RACE reads, TCRdb lists one record per CDR3 protein. This sample has about 60,000 distinct CDR3 sequences, with 5.5% to 6.5% found just once. The CDR3 is made up of 14 amino acids. The germline gives CDR1 KGHSH, CDR2 LQKENI. V was pared by 6 bases and J by 5 bases, with 14 bases between. This chain connects TRBV18 to TRBJ2-4; D tentatively reads TRBD1 or TRBD2 (6 bases each). This sequence was found in an adult who was a healthcare worker with PCR-confirmed SARS-CoV-2 infection or an uninfected control (not recorded which). The sequencing input was whole blood. CDR3: CASSYMGGENIQYF. CDR3 sequence (DNA): TGTGCCAGCTCCTACATGGGGGGCGAAAACATTCAGTACTTC.